This T cell receptor beta chain was observed in a study of graft-versus-host responses after intestinal transplantation. Study outcomes and limitations: Detected in recipient marrow were GvH clones, some of which were first observed in ileum or blood. The study associated peak circulating GvH clone levels with early post-transplant HvG declines.

Trimming removed 5 bases from V and 6 bases from J, with 13 bases in between. The CDR3 contains 13 residues. Germline V CDR1 and CDR2: SEHNR, FQNEAQ (reference sequence). Investigators plated around 200,000 CFSE-labeled responder cells together with around 200,000 irradiated stimulator cells labeled with violet dye. The authors sorted proliferating CFSE-low CD3+CD4+ and CD3+CD8+ responders after the reaction. Here immunoSEQ multiplex PCR was the method, and the copy in TCRdb shows in-frame clones only, minus some. The table has 1,500 to 2,000 clones, about 62% seen once. Sequences were derived from alloreactive CD8+ T cells from a mixed lymphocyte reaction culture, sampled before transplantation. The subset here: CFSE-low proliferating T cells sorted from approximately 6-day pre-transplant mixed lymphocyte reaction (GvH or HvG direction). This TCR derives from a human patient who was an organ donor for intestinal transplantation. This sequence joins TRBV7-9 and TRBJ1-2, with a weak D call TRBD1 (5 bases). The DNA of the CDR3 is TGTGCCAGCAGCCCCGGGACGCAAGATGGCTACACCTTC. It specifies CASSPGTQDGYTF.